Listed below are T cell receptor beta chains from one sample, sequenced in a study of blood T cell repertoires in COVID-19. TCRdb's table, derived via immunoSEQ multiplex PCR, lists solely in-frame clones and lacks some. The table has about 110,000 clones, around nine tenths seen once. The sample taken for sequencing was peripheral blood. The origin of the receptors is a man between 35 and 55 years old with acute or convalescent COVID-19. The CDR3 runs from the conserved cysteine through the conserved F or W. A D gene is named only where the DNA matches it firmly. The size of a clone is reported for some rows only, either as once, few or many, or as a class for expanded clones.

j_call: TRBJ2-7; clone_size: -; d_call: TRBD1; v_call: TRBV6-6; cdr3_nt: TGTGCCAGCAGTCCAGGGGGCGCGTGGGAGCAGTACTTC; cdr3_aa: CASSPGGAWEQYF
j_call: TRBJ1-4; clone_size: -; d_call: -; v_call: TRBV23-1; cdr3_nt: TGCGCCAGCAGTCAATCGGGAGCAACTAATGAAAAACTGTTTTTT; cdr3_aa: CASSQSGATNEKLFF
j_call: TRBJ1-1; clone_size: -; d_call: -; v_call: TRBV5-1; cdr3_nt: TGCGCCAGCAGCTTTAGGGCGGGGACTCCGAACACTGAAGCTTTCTTT; cdr3_aa: CASSFRAGTPNTEAFF
j_call: TRBJ1-2; clone_size: -; d_call: -; v_call: TRBV21-1; cdr3_nt: TGTGCCAGCAGCAAAGCGAGGGTTCGAGACTATGGCTACACCTTC; cdr3_aa: CASSKARVRDYGYTF
j_call: TRBJ2-5; clone_size: -; d_call: -; v_call: TRBV4-1; cdr3_nt: TGCGCCAGCAGCCAAACCCGGGACTTACAAGAGACCCAGTACTTC; cdr3_aa: CASSQTRDLQETQYF
j_call: TRBJ2-3; clone_size: -; d_call: TRBD2; v_call: TRBV3-1/TRBV3-2; cdr3_nt: TGTGCCAGCAGCCAAGATTGGGGTAGCGGGAGAGGGTCAGATACGCAGTATTTT; cdr3_aa: CASSQDWGSGRGSDTQYF
j_call: TRBJ2-3; clone_size: once; d_call: TRBD2; v_call: TRBV5-1; cdr3_nt: TGCGCCAGCAGCTGGGAGGGAGACGACGGACCGGCGCAGTATTTT; cdr3_aa: CASSWEGDDGPAQYF
j_call: TRBJ1-1; clone_size: -; d_call: -; v_call: TRBV19; cdr3_nt: TGTGCCAGTATTGGGGGCGGCGGCACTGAAGCTTTCTTT; cdr3_aa: CASIGGGGTEAFF
j_call: TRBJ2-7; clone_size: -; d_call: TRBD2; v_call: TRBV30; cdr3_nt: TGTGCCTGGTCAATTTTAGCGGGAGTTGGCGAGCAGTACTTC; cdr3_aa: CAWSILAGVGEQYF
j_call: TRBJ2-5; clone_size: once; d_call: TRBD2; v_call: TRBV6-6; cdr3_nt: TGTGCCAGCAGACTCTCGGGACTAGCGGGAGAAGAGACCCAGTACTTC; cdr3_aa: CASRLSGLAGEETQYF
j_call: TRBJ1-1; clone_size: -; d_call: -; v_call: TRBV5-6; cdr3_nt: TGTGCCAGCAGCTTGGATGCAGGGGTGAACACTGAAGCTTTCTTT; cdr3_aa: CASSLDAGVNTEAFF
j_call: TRBJ1-5; clone_size: -; d_call: -; v_call: TRBV19; cdr3_nt: TGTGCCAGTAGTATCTCCGTCGGTCAGCCCCAGCATTTT; cdr3_aa: CASSISVGQPQHF
j_call: TRBJ1-6; clone_size: -; d_call: -; v_call: TRBV6-5; cdr3_nt: TGTGCGGTCTGGGGGGGGTCCTATAATTCACCCCTCCACTTT; cdr3_aa: CAVWGGSYNSPLHF
j_call: TRBJ2-1; clone_size: -; d_call: TRBD1; v_call: TRBV13; cdr3_nt: TGTGCCAGCAGCCAGACAGGGCTTGCGGAATACAATGAGCAGTTCTTC; cdr3_aa: CASSQTGLAEYNEQFF
j_call: TRBJ2-7; clone_size: -; d_call: TRBD1; v_call: TRBV29-1; cdr3_nt: TGCAGCGCACCGGGACAGGGTTACCTTTGGCAGTACTTC; cdr3_aa: CSAPGQGYLWQYF
j_call: TRBJ2-1; clone_size: -; d_call: TRBD2; v_call: TRBV4-3; cdr3_nt: TGCGCCAGCAGCCATACTAGCGGTAACAATGAGCAGTTCTTC; cdr3_aa: CASSHTSGNNEQFF
j_call: TRBJ1-6; clone_size: -; d_call: -; v_call: TRBV14; cdr3_nt: TGTGCCAGCAGCCAAGGGGTTCCAGCGGAAAGAAATTCACCCCTCCACTTT; cdr3_aa: CASSQGVPAERNSPLHF
j_call: TRBJ1-2; clone_size: -; d_call: -; v_call: TRBV18; cdr3_nt: TGTGCCAGCCAACCAGGGAACTATGGCTACACCTTC; cdr3_aa: CASQPGNYGYTF
j_call: TRBJ1-1; clone_size: -; d_call: -; v_call: TRBV30; cdr3_nt: TGTGCCTGGAGTCGACAAGAGAACACTGAAGCTTTCTTT; cdr3_aa: CAWSRQENTEAFF
j_call: TRBJ1-2; clone_size: -; d_call: -; v_call: TRBV9; cdr3_nt: TGTGCCAGCAGCGAACAAGCTCAGGGAGGCTATGGCTACACCTTC; cdr3_aa: CASSEQAQGGYGYTF
j_call: TRBJ1-2; clone_size: -; d_call: TRBD1; v_call: TRBV27; cdr3_nt: TGTGCCAGCAGTTATCAGGGGGCGCGGGGCTACACCTTC; cdr3_aa: CASSYQGARGYTF
j_call: TRBJ1-1; clone_size: -; d_call: -; v_call: TRBV7-8; cdr3_nt: TGTGCCAGCAGCTTACTGGCGGGCACTGAAGCTTTCTTT; cdr3_aa: CASSLLAGTEAFF
j_call: TRBJ1-1; clone_size: -; d_call: -; v_call: TRBV5-8; cdr3_nt: TGTGCCAGCAGCTTGGGCAGGCCCTCCACTGAAGCTTTCTTT; cdr3_aa: CASSLGRPSTEAFF
j_call: TRBJ2-3; clone_size: -; d_call: -; v_call: TRBV19; cdr3_nt: TGTGCCAGTAGTAGTACTAGAGCAGATACGCAGTATTTT; cdr3_aa: CASSSTRADTQYF
j_call: TRBJ2-7; clone_size: -; d_call: TRBD1; v_call: TRBV12-5; cdr3_nt: TGTGCTAGTGGTCTGGGACAGGGGGCCAACGAGCAGTACTTC; cdr3_aa: CASGLGQGANEQYF
j_call: TRBJ1-1; clone_size: -; d_call: -; v_call: TRBV12-3/TRBV12-4; cdr3_nt: TGTGCCAGCAAGACCTCAGGGAACACTGAAGCTTTCTTT; cdr3_aa: CASKTSGNTEAFF
j_call: TRBJ2-7; clone_size: -; d_call: TRBD1; v_call: TRBV11-2; cdr3_nt: TGTGCCAGCAGCTTTCCGGGACAGGGGTACGAGCAGTACTTC; cdr3_aa: CASSFPGQGYEQYF
j_call: TRBJ2-2; clone_size: -; d_call: -; v_call: TRBV30; cdr3_nt: TGTGCCTGGAGTAGGGGTACCGGGGAGCTGTTTTTT; cdr3_aa: CAWSRGTGELFF
j_call: TRBJ1-1; clone_size: -; d_call: TRBD1; v_call: TRBV5-1; cdr3_nt: TGCGCCAGCAGCAGAGGACAGGGGGCAGTTGAAGCTTTCTTT; cdr3_aa: CASSRGQGAVEAFF
j_call: TRBJ2-3; clone_size: -; d_call: -; v_call: TRBV2; cdr3_nt: TGTGCCAGCAGAGACACTAGAGACCTCACAGATACGCAGTATTTT; cdr3_aa: CASRDTRDLTDTQYF
j_call: TRBJ2-1; clone_size: -; d_call: -; v_call: TRBV12-3/TRBV12-4; cdr3_nt: TGTGCCAGCACCACCCCAGGGGAGAGGTTCTTC; cdr3_aa: CASTTPGERFF
j_call: TRBJ2-7; clone_size: -; d_call: -; v_call: TRBV18; cdr3_nt: TGTGCCAGCGGCATGGCGGGGCGCGAGCAGTACTTC; cdr3_aa: CASGMAGREQYF
j_call: TRBJ1-5; clone_size: -; d_call: -; v_call: TRBV12-3/TRBV12-4; cdr3_nt: TGTGCCAGCAGCCAGGTCGTCAATCAGCCCCAGCATTTT; cdr3_aa: CASSQVVNQPQHF
j_call: TRBJ1-1; clone_size: -; d_call: -; v_call: TRBV6-2/TRBV6-3; cdr3_nt: TGTGCCAGCAGTTACTCTTTGAAGGGGTTGGGTATGAACACTGAAGCTTTCTTT; cdr3_aa: CASSYSLKGLGMNTEAFF
j_call: TRBJ2-3; clone_size: -; d_call: -; v_call: TRBV11-2; cdr3_nt: TGTGCCAGCAGCTTGCGGTTGGGAGGTTGGTCCGCAGATACGCAGTATTTT; cdr3_aa: CASSLRLGGWSADTQYF
j_call: TRBJ2-5; clone_size: -; d_call: -; v_call: TRBV11-2; cdr3_nt: TGTGCCAGCAGCCCGGGGGAGACCCAGTACTTC; cdr3_aa: CASSPGETQYF
j_call: TRBJ2-3; clone_size: -; d_call: -; v_call: TRBV19; cdr3_nt: TGTGCCAGTAGTATAGTGAGTGGCCGGATCCCCGGGTTCACAGATACGCAGTATTTT; cdr3_aa: CASSIVSGRIPGFTDTQYF
j_call: TRBJ1-2; clone_size: few; d_call: -; v_call: TRBV15; cdr3_nt: TGTGCCACCAGCAGATCTCAGGGGGGCTACACCTTC; cdr3_aa: CATSRSQGGYTF
j_call: TRBJ1-2; clone_size: -; d_call: -; v_call: TRBV25-1; cdr3_nt: TGTGCCAGCACCCAGGACAGCAACTATGGCTACACCTTC; cdr3_aa: CASTQDSNYGYTF
j_call: TRBJ2-5; clone_size: -; d_call: TRBD1; v_call: TRBV9; cdr3_nt: TGTGCCAGCAGCGCGCAACCAAGAACAGGGGTGGAGACCCAGTACTTC; cdr3_aa: CASSAQPRTGVETQYF
j_call: TRBJ1-2; clone_size: -; d_call: -; v_call: TRBV3-1/TRBV3-2; cdr3_nt: TGTGCCAGCAGCCAAGATTGGGCAGATGGCTACACCTTC; cdr3_aa: CASSQDWADGYTF
j_call: TRBJ1-1; clone_size: -; d_call: -; v_call: TRBV3-1/TRBV3-2; cdr3_nt: TGTGCCAGCAGCTCGGGGGGCTGGACTGAAGCTTTCTTT; cdr3_aa: CASSSGGWTEAFF
j_call: TRBJ1-5; clone_size: -; d_call: TRBD1; v_call: TRBV5-6; cdr3_nt: TGTGCCAGCAGCTTTTTTTTGCGGACAGGGGTTGGTCAGCCCCAGCATTTT; cdr3_aa: CASSFFLRTGVGQPQHF